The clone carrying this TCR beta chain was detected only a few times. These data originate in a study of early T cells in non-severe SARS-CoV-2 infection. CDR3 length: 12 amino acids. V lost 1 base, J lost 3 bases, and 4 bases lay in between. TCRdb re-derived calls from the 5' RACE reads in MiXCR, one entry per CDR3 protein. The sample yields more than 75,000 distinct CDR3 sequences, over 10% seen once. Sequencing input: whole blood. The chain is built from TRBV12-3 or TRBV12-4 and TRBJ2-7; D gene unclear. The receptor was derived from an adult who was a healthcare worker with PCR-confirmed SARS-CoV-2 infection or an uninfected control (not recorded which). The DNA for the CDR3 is TGTGCCAGCAGTTTAGGATACTACGAGCAGTACTTC. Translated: CASSLGYYEQYF.